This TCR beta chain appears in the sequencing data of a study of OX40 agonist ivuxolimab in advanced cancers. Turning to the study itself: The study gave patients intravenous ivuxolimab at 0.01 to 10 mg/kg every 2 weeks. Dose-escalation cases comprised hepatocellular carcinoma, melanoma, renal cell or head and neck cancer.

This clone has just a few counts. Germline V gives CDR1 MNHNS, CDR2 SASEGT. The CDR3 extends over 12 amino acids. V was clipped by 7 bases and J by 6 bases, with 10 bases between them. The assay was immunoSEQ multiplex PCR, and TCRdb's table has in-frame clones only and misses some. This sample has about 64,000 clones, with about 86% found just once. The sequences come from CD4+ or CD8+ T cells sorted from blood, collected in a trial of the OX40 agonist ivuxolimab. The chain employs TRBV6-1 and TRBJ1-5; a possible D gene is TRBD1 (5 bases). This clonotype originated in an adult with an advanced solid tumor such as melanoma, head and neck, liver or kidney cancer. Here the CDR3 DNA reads TGTGCCAGCACAGGGTCGGCTCAGCCCCAGCATTTT. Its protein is CASTGSAQPQHF.